The source of this T cell receptor (beta chain) is a study of vaccination effects on CD4 cells after COVID-19 (dated by TCRdb to between 2021 and 2023). Looking at the study overall: Each participant received two doses of an mRNA SARS-CoV-2 vaccine, either BNT162b2 or mRNA-1273. In both COVID-19 convalescent patients and infection-naive vaccine recipients, the study compared SARS-CoV-2 spike-specific CD4+ TCR repertoires from before mRNA vaccination with those from after it. Altogether, roughly 10 COVID-19 convalescent patients and 4 SARS-CoV-2-naive healthy vaccine recipients made up the full study. Cultures from other donors in the study were sequenced with the Oncomine TCR Beta short-read assay on an Illumina iSeq 100. Findings and caveats that apply to the study as a whole: Both infection-induced and vaccine-induced clones contracted markedly at late post-vaccination timepoints, which is consistent with waning T cell responses. The study was limited by a small number of convalescent patients, and early post-infection timepoints were lacking. Among healthy vaccine recipients, nearly all vaccine-induced clones were SARS-CoV-2 mono-reactive, and just 1 of 255 was cross-reactive with common cold coronaviruses.

The ViraFEST assay stimulated PBMC with viral peptide pools and then used TCR sequencing to identify antigen-specific CD4+ T cell clonotypes by expansion. After more than nine days of culture, CD4+ T cells were isolated with the EasySep CD4+ T cell isolation kit. None of the healthy vaccine recipients had a prior SARS-CoV-2 infection, which was confirmed by nucleocapsid antibody tests that came back negative both before and after vaccination. Some 2 million PBMC per well were cultured in IMDM with about 4.6% human AB serum, 7.5 to 10 IU/ml IL-2 and gentamicin, plus 10 ug/ml peptides. On days 3 and 7, half of the culture medium was replaced with fresh IL-2-containing medium. Each peptide stimulation condition was cultured in triplicate wells unless otherwise noted. Using Ficoll-Paque Plus gradient centrifugation, PBMC were separated from whole blood and then either used fresh or cryopreserved at -140C. The spike proteins of SARS-CoV-2 and of the common cold coronaviruses HCoV-NL63, HCoV-OC43 and HCoV-229E were spanned by overlapping peptide pools. The QIAamp micro DNA kit was used to extract genomic DNA from the cultured CD4+ T cells.

The CDR3 has 13 amino acids, counting the end cysteine and phenylalanine. Only the CDR3 portion is preserved as DNA: 39 bases, with reading frame beginning at the first base. V is cut back by 7 bases and J by 1 base, with 0 bases in the junction unmatched. The germline V gene sets CDR1 to MNHEY and CDR2 to SVGAGI. The library relied on the immunoSEQ multiplex PCR assay. TCR beta CDR3 sequencing was performed on DNA from the cultured, isolated CD4+ T cells. The study's own analysis went as follows. Non-productive TCR sequences were removed, reads were trimmed to the CDR3 region, and CDR3s of at least 7 amino acids were retained. Antigen-specific clonotypes were identified with the MANAFEST web app by comparing expansion in peptide wells against reference cultures. Positive clones required FDR<0.05 expansion versus reference and all other wells, odds ratio above 5, and frequency above 0.1% in two replicate wells. Cross-reactive clonotypes were defined as significantly expanded in SARS-CoV-2 spike wells and in at least one common cold coronavirus spike condition. Levenshtein distance calculated with the stringdist R package was used to assess CDR3 similarity, and unrooted trees were constructed with ape in R 3.6.1. Entries here come from immuneACCESS through TCRdb and include only in-frame sequences with V and J called. Some clones fail to appear in such tables; in the studies checked, an unresolved V gene covers under half of the shortfall, and the cause of the remainder is unknown. That table is the source of V, J and clone size, and D and trimming were worked out from the DNA. Recorded for this sample are roughly 35,000 clones; around four fifths of them occurred a single time. The top ten clonotypes cover roughly 27% of the sample.

A note on this clone: The target of this receptor is not known. The record has no base qualities; no much larger clone is one base away.

Rearrangement joined TRBV6-5 to TRBJ2-3; the junction holds 9 bases that match TRBD2. The source of this sequence is a human donor who received a COVID-19 vaccine. Here the sequenced sample was CD4+ T cells from PBMCs cultured with HCoV-OC43 spike peptides, taken before COVID-19 vaccination. According to the study, the label for this sample's cell subset or site signals: HCoV-OC43 spike overlapping peptide pool stimulation. The CDR3 has the sequence CASIAGGTDTQYF. The DNA sequence is as follows: TGTGCCAGCATAGCGGGAGGCACAGATACGCAGTATTTT.